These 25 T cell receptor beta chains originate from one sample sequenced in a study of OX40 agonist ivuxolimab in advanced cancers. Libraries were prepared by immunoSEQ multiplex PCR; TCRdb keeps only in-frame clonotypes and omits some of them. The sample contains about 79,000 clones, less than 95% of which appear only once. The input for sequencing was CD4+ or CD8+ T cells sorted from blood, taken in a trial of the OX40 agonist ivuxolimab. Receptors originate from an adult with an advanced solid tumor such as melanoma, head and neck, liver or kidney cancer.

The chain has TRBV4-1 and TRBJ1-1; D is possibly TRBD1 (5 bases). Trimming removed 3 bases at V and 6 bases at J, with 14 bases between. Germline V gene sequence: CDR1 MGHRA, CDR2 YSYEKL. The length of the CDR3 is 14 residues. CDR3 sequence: CASSHPPAGPEAFF. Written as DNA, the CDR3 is TGCGCCAGCAGCCACCCCCCGGCGGGGCCTGAAGCTTTCTTT.

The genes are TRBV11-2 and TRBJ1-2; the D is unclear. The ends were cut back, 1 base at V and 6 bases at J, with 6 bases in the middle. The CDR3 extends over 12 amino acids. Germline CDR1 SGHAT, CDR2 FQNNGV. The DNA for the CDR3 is TGTGCCAGCAGCTTAGTCACGGATGGCTACACCTTC. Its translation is CASSLVTDGYTF.

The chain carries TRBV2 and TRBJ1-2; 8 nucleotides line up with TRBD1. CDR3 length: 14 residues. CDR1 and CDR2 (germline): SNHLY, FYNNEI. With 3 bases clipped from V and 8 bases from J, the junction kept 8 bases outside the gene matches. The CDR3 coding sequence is TGTGCCAGCAGTGAGTGGCAGGGGGCGGAGGGCTACACCTTC. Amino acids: CASSEWQGAEGYTF.

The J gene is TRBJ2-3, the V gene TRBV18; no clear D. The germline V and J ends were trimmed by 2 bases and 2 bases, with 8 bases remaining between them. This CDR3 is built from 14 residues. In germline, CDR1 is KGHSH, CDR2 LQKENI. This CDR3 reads CASSPSQSTDTQYF. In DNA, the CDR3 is TGTGCCAGCTCACCATCGCAGTCCACAGATACGCAGTATTTT.

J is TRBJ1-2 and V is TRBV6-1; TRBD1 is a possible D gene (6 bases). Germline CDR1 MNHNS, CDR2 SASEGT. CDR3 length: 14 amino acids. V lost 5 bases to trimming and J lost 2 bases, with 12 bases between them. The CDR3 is CASSLGGHNYGYTF. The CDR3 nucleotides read TGTGCCAGCAGTTTAGGGGGACACAACTATGGCTACACCTTC.

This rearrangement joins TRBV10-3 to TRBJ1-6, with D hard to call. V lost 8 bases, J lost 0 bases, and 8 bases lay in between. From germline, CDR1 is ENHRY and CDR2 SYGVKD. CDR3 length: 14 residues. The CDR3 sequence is CAISPRSYNSPLHF. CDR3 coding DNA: TGTGCCATCTCACCGCGCTCCTATAATTCACCCCTCCACTTT.

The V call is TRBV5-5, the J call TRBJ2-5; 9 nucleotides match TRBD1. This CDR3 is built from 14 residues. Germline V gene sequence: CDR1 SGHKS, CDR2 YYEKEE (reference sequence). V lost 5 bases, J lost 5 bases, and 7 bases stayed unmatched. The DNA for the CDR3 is TGTGCCAGCAGGTCCAGGACAGGGGACGAGACCCAGTACTTC. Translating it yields CASRSRTGDETQYF.

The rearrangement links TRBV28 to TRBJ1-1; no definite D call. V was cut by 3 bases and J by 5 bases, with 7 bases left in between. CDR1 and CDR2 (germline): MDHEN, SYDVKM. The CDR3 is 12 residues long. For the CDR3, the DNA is TGTGCCAGCAGTTTTCGTTCTACTGAAGCTTTCTTT. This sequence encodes CASSFRSTEAFF.

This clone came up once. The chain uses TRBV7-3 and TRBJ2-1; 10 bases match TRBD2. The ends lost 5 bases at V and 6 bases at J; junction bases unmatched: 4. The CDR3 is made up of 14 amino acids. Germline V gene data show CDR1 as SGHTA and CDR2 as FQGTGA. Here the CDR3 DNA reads TGTGCCAGCAGCACGTCTAGCGGGGGCAATGAGCAGTTCTTC. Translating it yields CASSTSSGGNEQFF.

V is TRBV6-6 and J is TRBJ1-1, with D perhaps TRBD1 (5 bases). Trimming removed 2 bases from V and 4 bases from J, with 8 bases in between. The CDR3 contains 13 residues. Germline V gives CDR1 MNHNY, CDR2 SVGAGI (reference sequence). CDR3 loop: CASSYGGGTEAFF. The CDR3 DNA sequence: TGTGCCAGCAGTTACGGGGGGGGCACTGAAGCTTTCTTT.

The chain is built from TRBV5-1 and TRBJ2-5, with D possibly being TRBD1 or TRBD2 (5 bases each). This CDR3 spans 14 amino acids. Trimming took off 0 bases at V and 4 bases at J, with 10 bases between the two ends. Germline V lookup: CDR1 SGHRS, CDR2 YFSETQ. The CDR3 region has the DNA TGCGCCAGCAGCTTGGCCCGGGGCGCAGAGACCCAGTACTTC. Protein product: CASSLARGAETQYF.

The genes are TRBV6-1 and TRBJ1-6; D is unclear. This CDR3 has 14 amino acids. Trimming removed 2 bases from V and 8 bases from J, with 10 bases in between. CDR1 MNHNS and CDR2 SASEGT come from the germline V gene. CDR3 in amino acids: CASSERVGYSPLHF. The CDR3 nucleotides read TGTGCCAGCAGTGAAAGGGTAGGGTATTCACCCCTCCACTTT.

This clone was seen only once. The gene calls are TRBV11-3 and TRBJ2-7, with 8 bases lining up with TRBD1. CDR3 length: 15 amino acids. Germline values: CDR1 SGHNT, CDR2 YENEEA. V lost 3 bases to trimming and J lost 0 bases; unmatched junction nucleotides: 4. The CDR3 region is CASSFSGQGSYEQYF. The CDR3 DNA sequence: TGTGCCAGCAGCTTCTCAGGACAGGGCTCCTACGAGCAGTACTTC. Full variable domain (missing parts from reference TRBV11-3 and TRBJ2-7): EAGVVQSPRYKIIEKKQPVAFWCNPISGHNTLYWYLQNLGQGPELLIRYENEEAVDDSQLPKDRFSAERLKGVDSTLKIQPAELGDSAVYLCASSFSGQGSYEQYFGPGTRLTVT.

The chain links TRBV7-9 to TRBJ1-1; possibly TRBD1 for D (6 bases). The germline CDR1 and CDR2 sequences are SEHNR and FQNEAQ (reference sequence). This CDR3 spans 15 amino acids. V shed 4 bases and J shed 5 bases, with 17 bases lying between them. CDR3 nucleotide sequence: TGTGCCAGCAGCTCAAGGACAGCCCCTAAGACTGAAGCTTTCTTT. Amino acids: CASSSRTAPKTEAFF.

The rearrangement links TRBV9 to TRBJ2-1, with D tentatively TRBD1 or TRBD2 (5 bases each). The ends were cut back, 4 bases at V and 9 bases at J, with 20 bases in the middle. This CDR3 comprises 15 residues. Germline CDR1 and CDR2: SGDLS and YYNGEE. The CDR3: CASSRMGRQHSEQFF. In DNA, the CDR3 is TGTGCCAGCAGCAGGATGGGACGCCAGCACAGTGAGCAGTTCTTC.

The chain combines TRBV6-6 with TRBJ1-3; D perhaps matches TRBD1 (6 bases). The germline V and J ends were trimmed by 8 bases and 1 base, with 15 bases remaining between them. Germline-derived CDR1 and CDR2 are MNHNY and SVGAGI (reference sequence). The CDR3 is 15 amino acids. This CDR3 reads CASYNRVESGNTIYF. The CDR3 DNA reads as TGTGCCAGCTATAACAGGGTAGAATCTGGAAACACCATATATTTT.

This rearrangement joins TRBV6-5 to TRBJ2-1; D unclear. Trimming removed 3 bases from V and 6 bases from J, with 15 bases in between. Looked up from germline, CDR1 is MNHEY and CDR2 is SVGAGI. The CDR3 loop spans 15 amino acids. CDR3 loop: CASSYHSITGNEQFF. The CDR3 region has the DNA TGTGCCAGCAGTTATCATTCCATCACGGGCAATGAGCAGTTCTTC.

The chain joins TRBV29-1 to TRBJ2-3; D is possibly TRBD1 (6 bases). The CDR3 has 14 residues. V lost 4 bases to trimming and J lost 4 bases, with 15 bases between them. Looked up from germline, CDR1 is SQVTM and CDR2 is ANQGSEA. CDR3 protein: CSVARQVSPDTQYF. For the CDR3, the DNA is TGCAGCGTTGCCCGACAGGTTTCTCCAGATACGCAGTATTTT.

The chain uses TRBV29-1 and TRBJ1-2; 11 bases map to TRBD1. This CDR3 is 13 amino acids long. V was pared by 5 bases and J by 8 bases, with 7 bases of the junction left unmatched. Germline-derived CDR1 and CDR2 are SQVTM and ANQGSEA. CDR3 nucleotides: TGCAGCGTTAAAGGACAGGGGGCGCGGGGCTACACCTTC. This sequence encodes CSVKGQGARGYTF.

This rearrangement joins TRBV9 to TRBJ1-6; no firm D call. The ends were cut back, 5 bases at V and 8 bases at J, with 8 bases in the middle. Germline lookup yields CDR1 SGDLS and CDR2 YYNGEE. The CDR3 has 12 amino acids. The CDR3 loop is CASRAQDSPLHF. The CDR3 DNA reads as TGTGCCAGCAGAGCCCAGGATTCACCCCTCCACTTT.

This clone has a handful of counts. The CDR3 reads CASQRKPSNQPQHF. The CDR3 region has the DNA TGTGCCAGCCAGCGGAAGCCAAGCAATCAGCCCCAGCATTTT. V usage is TRBV7-9 and J usage is TRBJ1-5; D unresolved. V was trimmed by 8 bases and J by 1 base, leaving 12 bases between them. CDR3 length: 14 amino acids. From germline, CDR1 is SEHNR and CDR2 FQNEAQ (reference sequence).

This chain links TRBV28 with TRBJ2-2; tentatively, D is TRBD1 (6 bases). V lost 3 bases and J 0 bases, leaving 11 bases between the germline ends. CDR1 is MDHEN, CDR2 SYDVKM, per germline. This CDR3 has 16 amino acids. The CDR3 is CASSFGGGPNTGELFF. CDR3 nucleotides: TGTGCCAGCAGTTTTGGGGGCGGTCCGAACACCGGGGAGCTGTTTTTT.

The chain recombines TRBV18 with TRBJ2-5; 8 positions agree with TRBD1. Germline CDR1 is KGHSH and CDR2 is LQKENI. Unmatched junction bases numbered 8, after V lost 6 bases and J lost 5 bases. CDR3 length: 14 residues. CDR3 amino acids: CASSPRTGPETQYF. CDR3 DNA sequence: TGTGCCAGCTCCCCCAGGACAGGGCCCGAGACCCAGTACTTC.

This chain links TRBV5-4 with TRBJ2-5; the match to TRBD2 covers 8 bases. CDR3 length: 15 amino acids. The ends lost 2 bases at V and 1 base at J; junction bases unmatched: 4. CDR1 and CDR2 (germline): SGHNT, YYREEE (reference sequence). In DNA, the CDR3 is TGTGCCAGCAGCTTCACCCTAGCGGGCCAAGAGACCCAGTACTTC. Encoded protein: CASSFTLAGQETQYF.

The CDR3 nucleotides read TGTGCCAGCAGACCCAACAGGGGGCATCAGCCCCAGCATTTT. Encoded protein: CASRPNRGHQPQHF. The chain joins TRBV6-1 to TRBJ1-5; 9 nucleotides align to TRBD1. V trimming: 6 bases; J trimming: 5 bases; junction bases outside the gene matches: 5. Looked up from germline, CDR1 is MNHNS and CDR2 is SASEGT. The CDR3 length is 14 residues.